Sequencing of this T cell receptor (beta chain) was carried out in a study of cytomegalovirus exposure and HLA in healthy donors. Findings of the study overall: A few chains tied to CMV proved CMV antigen-specific in vitro.

Assay: immunoSEQ multiplex PCR; the TCRdb copy retains only in-frame clones and omits some. The table has under 250,000 clones, about nine tenths seen once. J gave up 2 bases and V 0 bases, and 13 bases lay outside the gene matches. This CDR3 has 19 amino acids. Germline V gene lookup returns CDR1 LNHDA and CDR2 SQIVND (reference sequence). Concerning this clone itself: No antigen is known for it.

Sequencing used PBMCs. The TCR was taken from a woman under 30 in good health and CMV-seronegative. The V call is TRBV19, the J call TRBJ1-5, with 7 positions matching TRBD1. CDR3: CASSIDYAGTAKGNQPQHF. The CDR3 coding sequence is TGTGCCAGTAGTATAGATTACGCCGGGACAGCCAAGGGCAATCAGCCCCAGCATTTT.